The 11 T cell receptor beta chains below come from one sample, sequenced in a study of cytomegalovirus exposure and HLA in healthy donors. The PCR contained 60 Vbeta and 13 Jbeta primers. Libraries were prepared by immunoSEQ multiplex PCR; TCRdb keeps only in-frame clonotypes and omits some of them. The table has fewer than 110,000 clones, 65% to 80% seen once. The material sequenced was PBMCs. The receptors shown here come from a man aged 45-65 years in good health and CMV-seronegative.

This chain uses TRBV21-1 with TRBJ2-7; the table calls TRBD1, which could not be checked here. TRBV21-1 is a pseudogene segment. The CDR3 has 14 residues. As DNA, the CDR3 is TGTGCCAGAGCCGAGGGGGTCCCCTCCTACGAGCAGTACTTC. Its translation: CARAEGVPSYEQYF.

V is TRBV15 and J is TRBJ2-1; D is uncertain. Germline V gene data show CDR1 as LNHNV and CDR2 as YYDKDF (reference sequence). Trimming shortened V by 1 base and J by 9 bases, and 10 bases separated the two germline ends. This CDR3 is 13 amino acids long. The chain's CDR3 is CATSRVISGEQFF. The CDR3 DNA reads TGTGCCACCAGCAGAGTTATCTCGGGTGAGCAGTTCTTC.

V usage is TRBV30 and J usage is TRBJ2-6; D unclear. Trimming took off 2 bases at V and 0 bases at J, with 8 bases between the two ends. Germline CDR1 and CDR2: GTSNPN and SVGIG (reference sequence). The CDR3 has 15 amino acids. The CDR3 nucleotides are TGTGCCTGGAGTTTGTGGGCCTCTGGGGCCAACGTCCTGACTTTC. Amino acid sequence: CAWSLWASGANVLTF.

The V gene is TRBV15, the J gene TRBJ1-4, with a tentative D call TRBD1 (5 bases). The CDR3 consists of 16 residues. V lost 0 bases, J lost 1 base, and 9 bases lay in between. The germline V gene has CDR1 LNHNV and CDR2 YYDKDF (reference sequence). The CDR3 sequence is CATSRDRQGTNEKLFF. The CDR3 DNA is TGTGCCACCAGCAGAGATCGGCAGGGAACTAATGAAAAACTGTTTTTT.

V and J are TRBV6-5 and TRBJ2-1, with D perhaps TRBD2 (5 bases). The CDR3 contains 12 residues. The germline CDR1 and CDR2 sequences are MNHEY and SVGAGI. Trimming took off 8 bases at V and 4 bases at J, with 9 bases between the two ends. CDR3 nucleotides: TGTGCCAGCCGAGGGCCATACAATGAGCAGTTCTTC. The encoded protein is CASRGPYNEQFF.

The chain carries TRBV28 and TRBJ2-5; 16 bases are shared with TRBD2. Germline CDR1 reads MDHEN; CDR2 reads SYDVKM. This CDR3 has 17 residues. V lost 8 bases to trimming and J lost 5 bases; unmatched junction nucleotides: 11. CDR3 in DNA: TGTGCCAGCCAACCACCCGGGACTAGCGGGGGGGCGGAGACCCAGTACTTC. This sequence encodes CASQPPGTSGGAETQYF. Combining the CDR3 with reference TRBV28 and TRBJ2-5 gives the whole variable domain DVKVTQSSRYLVKRTGEKVFLECVQDMDHENMFWYRQDPGLGLRLIYFSYDVKMKEKGDIPEGYSVSREKKERFSLILESASTNQTSMYLCASQPPGTSGGAETQYFGPGTRLLVL.

The chain links TRBV2 to TRBJ1-5; possibly TRBD1 for D (5 bases). Trimming removed 5 bases at V and 5 bases at J, with 13 bases between. In germline, CDR1 is SNHLY, CDR2 FYNNEI. CDR3 size: 14 residues. CDR3 amino acids: CASSLSRADQPQHF. CDR3 sequence (DNA): TGTGCCAGCAGTCTTTCCAGGGCAGATCAGCCCCAGCATTTT. The full variable domain, with the rest looked up from reference TRBV2 and TRBJ1-5, is EPEVTQTPSHQVTQMGQEVILRCVPISNHLYFYWYRQILGQKVEFLVSFYNNEISEKSEIFDDQFSVERPDGSNFTLKIRSTKLEDSAMYFCASSLSRADQPQHFGDGTRLSIL.

The chain couples TRBV6-1 to TRBJ2-3; D perhaps matches TRBD1 (6 bases). The germline V gene encodes CDR1 MNHNS and CDR2 SASEGT. The CDR3 has 15 amino acids. Trimming pared 4 bases from V and 8 bases from J, leaving 19 bases between. The CDR3 nucleotides read TGTGCCAGCAGTGCCAGGGGTACCACCGGCGGTACGCAGTATTTT. It codes for CASSARGTTGGTQYF.

The chain carries TRBV19 and TRBJ2-7; TRBD1 agrees at 8 bases. This CDR3 has 13 residues. The ends lost 5 bases at V and 3 bases at J; junction bases unmatched: 3. CDR1 and CDR2 (germline): LNHDA, SQIVND (reference sequence). The CDR3 region has the DNA TGTGCCAGTAGTGGACAGGGAGGCTACGAGCAGTACTTC. Its translation: CASSGQGGYEQYF.

In its sample, this clone was seen once. This rearrangement joins TRBV7-8 to TRBJ1-5; no definite D call. Germline-derived CDR1 and CDR2 are SGHVS and FQNEAQ. The CDR3 has 15 residues. V gave up 4 bases and J gave up 5 bases, with 15 bases separating them. The CDR3 DNA reads TGTGCCAGCAGCTCTCAGAGGGCAGCTGATCAGCCCCAGCATTTT. It encodes CASSSQRAADQPQHF.

This chain links TRBV18 with TRBJ1-1, with 11 positions matching TRBD1. Germline V gene sequence: CDR1 KGHSH, CDR2 LQKENI. The J segment lost 1 base and the V segment lost 3 bases, leaving 7 bases of the junction unmatched. The CDR3 is 17 residues long. CDR3 residues: CASSPSGTGGRNTEAFF. The CDR3, as DNA: TGTGCCAGCTCACCGTCTGGGACAGGGGGGAGGAACACTGAAGCTTTCTTT.